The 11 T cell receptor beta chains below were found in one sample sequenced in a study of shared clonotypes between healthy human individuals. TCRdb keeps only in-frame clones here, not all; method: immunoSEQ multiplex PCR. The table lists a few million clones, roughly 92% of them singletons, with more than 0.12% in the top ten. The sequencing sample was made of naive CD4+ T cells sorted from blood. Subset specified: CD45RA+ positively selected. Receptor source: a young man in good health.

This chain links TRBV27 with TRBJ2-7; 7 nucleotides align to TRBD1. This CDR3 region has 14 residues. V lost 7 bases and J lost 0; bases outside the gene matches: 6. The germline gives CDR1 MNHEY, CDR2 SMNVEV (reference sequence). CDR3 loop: CASTGPGGSYEQYF. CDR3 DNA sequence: TGTGCCAGCACAGGGCCAGGGGGCTCCTACGAGCAGTACTTC.

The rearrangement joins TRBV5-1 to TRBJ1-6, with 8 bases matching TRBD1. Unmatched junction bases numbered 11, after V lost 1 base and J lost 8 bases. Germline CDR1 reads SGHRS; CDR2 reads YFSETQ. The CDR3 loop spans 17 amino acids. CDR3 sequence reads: CASSLISGQVGYSPLHF. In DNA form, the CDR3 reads TGCGCCAGCAGCTTGATATCGGGACAGGTCGGTTATTCACCCCTCCACTTT. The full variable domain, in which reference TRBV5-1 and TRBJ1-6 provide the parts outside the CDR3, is KAGVTQTPRYLIKTRGQQVTLSCSPISGHRSVSWYQQTPGQGLQFLFEYFSETQRNKGNFPGRFSGRQFSNSRSEMNVSTLELGDSALYLCASSLISGQVGYSPLHFGNGTRLTVT.

CDR3 loop: CASSPGFTESEQYF. The DNA for the CDR3 is TGTGCCAGCTCACCGGGGTTTACGGAATCCGAGCAGTACTTC. This chain connects TRBV18 to TRBJ2-7, with D uncertain. This CDR3 comprises 14 residues. In germline, CDR1 is KGHSH, CDR2 LQKENI. The ends were cut back, 3 bases at V and 6 bases at J, with 15 bases in the middle.

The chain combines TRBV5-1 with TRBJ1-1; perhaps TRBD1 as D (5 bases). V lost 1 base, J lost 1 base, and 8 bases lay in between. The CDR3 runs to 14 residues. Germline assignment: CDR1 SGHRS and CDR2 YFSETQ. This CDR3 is CASSLTDRNTEAFF. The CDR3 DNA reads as TGCGCCAGCAGCTTGACTGACAGGAACACTGAAGCTTTCTTT.

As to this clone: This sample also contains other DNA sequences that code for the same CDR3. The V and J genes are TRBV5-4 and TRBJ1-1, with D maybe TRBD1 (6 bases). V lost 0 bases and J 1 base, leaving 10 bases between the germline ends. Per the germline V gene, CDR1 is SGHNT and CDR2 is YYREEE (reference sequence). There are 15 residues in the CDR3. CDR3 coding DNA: TGTGCCAGCAGCTTGGTTGGACAGACGAACACTGAAGCTTTCTTT. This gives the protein CASSLVGQTNTEAFF.

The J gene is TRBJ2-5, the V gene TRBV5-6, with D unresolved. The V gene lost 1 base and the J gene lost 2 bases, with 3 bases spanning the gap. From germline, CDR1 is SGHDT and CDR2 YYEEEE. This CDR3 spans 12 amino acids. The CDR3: CASSLFQETQYF. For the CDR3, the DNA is TGTGCCAGCAGCTTGTTTCAAGAGACCCAGTACTTC.

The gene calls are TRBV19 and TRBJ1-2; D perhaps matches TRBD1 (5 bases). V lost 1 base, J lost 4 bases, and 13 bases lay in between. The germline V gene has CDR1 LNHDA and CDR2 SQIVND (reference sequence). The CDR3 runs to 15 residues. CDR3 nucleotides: TGTGCCAGTAGTATAGGTCAGGGAGGAGGCTATGGCTACACCTTC. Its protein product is CASSIGQGGGYGYTF. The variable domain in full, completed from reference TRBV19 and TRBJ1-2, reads DGGITQSPKYLFRKEGQNVTLSCEQNLNHDAMYWYRQDPGQGLRLIYYSQIVNDFQKGDIAEGYSVSREKKESFPLTVTSAQKNPTAFYLCASSIGQGGGYGYTFGSGTRLTVV.

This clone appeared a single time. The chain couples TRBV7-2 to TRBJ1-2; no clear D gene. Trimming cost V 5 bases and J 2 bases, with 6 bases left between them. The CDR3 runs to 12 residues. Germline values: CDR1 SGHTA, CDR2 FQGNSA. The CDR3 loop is CASSPDNYGYTF. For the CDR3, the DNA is TGTGCCAGCAGCCCGGACAACTATGGCTACACCTTC.

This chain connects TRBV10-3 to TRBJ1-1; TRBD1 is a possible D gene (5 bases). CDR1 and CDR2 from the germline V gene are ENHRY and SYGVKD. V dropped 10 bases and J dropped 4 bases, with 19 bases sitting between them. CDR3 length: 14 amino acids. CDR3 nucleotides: TGTGCCACGGGAAAGACGGGGGTGGGCACTGAAGCTTTCTTT. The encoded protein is CATGKTGVGTEAFF.

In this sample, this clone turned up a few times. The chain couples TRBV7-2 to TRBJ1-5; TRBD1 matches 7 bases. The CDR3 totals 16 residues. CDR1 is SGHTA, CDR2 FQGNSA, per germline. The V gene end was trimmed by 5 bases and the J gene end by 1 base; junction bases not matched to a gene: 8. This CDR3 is CASSATGPSSNQPQHF. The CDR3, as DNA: TGTGCCAGCAGCGCGACAGGGCCATCAAGCAATCAGCCCCAGCATTTT. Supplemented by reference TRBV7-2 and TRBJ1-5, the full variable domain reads GAGVSQSPSNKVTEKGKDVELRCDPISGHTALYWYRQSLGQGLEFLIYFQGNSAPDKSGLPSDRFSAERTGGSVSTLTIQRTQQEDSAVYLCASSATGPSSNQPQHFGDGTRLSIL.

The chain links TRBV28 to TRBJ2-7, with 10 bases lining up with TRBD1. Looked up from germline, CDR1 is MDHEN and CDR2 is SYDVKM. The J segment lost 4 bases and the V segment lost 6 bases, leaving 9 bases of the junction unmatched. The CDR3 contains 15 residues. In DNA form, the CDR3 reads TGTGCCAGCAGCCCCGTCGAGGACAGGGGGTACGAGCAGTACTTC. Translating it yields CASSPVEDRGYEQYF.